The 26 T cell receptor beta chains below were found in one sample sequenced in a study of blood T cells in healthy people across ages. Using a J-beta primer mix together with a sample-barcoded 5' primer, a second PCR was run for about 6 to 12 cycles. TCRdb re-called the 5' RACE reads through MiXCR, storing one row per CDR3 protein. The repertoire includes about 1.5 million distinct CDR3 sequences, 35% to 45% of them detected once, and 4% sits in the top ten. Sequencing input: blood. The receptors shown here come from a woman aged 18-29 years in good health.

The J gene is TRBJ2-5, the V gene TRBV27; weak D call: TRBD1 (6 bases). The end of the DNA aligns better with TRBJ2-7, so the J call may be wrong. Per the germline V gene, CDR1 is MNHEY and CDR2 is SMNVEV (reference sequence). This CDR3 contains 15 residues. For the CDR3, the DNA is TGTGCCAGCAGTCCACAGGGTATCAAGGCCTACGAGCAGTACTTC. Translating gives CASSPQGIKAYEQYF.

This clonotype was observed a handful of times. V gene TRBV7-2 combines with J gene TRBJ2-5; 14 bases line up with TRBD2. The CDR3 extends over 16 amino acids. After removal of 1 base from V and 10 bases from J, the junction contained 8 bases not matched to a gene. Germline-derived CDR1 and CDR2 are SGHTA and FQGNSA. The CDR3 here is CASSLEAGLAGVYQYF. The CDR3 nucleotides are TGTGCCAGCAGCTTAGAAGCGGGACTAGCGGGAGTGTACCAGTACTTC.

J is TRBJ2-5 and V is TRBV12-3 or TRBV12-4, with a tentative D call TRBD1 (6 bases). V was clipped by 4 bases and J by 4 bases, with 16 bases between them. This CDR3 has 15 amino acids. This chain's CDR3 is CASSSRNRVSETQYF. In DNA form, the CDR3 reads TGTGCCAGCAGTTCAAGGAACAGGGTTTCAGAGACCCAGTACTTC.

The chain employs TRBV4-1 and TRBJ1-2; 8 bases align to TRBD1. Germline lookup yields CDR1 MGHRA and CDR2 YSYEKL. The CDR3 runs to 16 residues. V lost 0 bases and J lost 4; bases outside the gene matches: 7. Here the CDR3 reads CASSQDPQGASYGYTF. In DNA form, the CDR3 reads TGCGCCAGCAGCCAAGATCCCCAGGGGGCTTCCTATGGCTACACCTTC.

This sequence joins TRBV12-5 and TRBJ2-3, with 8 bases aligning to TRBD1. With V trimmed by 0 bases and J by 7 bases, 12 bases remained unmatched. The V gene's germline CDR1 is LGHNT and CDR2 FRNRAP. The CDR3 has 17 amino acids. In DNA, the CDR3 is TGTGCTAGTGGTTTGGTACTGGCGGGACAGGACCCAAATACGCAGTATTTT. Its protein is CASGLVLAGQDPNTQYF.

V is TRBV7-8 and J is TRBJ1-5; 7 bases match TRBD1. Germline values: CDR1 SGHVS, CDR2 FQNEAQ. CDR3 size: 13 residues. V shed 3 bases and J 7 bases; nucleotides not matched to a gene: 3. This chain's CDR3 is CASSLTGRQPQHF. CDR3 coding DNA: TGTGCCAGCAGCTTGACAGGGCGACAGCCCCAGCATTTT.

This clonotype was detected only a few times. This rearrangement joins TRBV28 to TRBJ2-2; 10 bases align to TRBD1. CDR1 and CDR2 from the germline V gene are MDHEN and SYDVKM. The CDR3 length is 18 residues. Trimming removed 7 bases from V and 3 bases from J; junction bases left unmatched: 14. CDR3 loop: CASNTPDRGILYTGELFF. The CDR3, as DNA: TGTGCCAGCAATACGCCGGACAGGGGGATACTATACACCGGGGAGCTGTTTTTT.

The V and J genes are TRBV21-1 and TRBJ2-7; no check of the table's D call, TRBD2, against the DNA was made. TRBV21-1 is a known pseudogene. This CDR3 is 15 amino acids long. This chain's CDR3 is CASSKEARLEVEQYF. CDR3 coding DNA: TGTGCCAGCAGCAAAGAGGCAAGGTTGGAGGTCGAGCAGTACTTC.

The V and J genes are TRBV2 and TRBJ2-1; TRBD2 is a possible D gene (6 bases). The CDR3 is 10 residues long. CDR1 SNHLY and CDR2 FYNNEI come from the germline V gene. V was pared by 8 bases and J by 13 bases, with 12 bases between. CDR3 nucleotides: TGTGCCAGCGGGAGGACAAATCAGTTCTTC. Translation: CASGRTNQFF.

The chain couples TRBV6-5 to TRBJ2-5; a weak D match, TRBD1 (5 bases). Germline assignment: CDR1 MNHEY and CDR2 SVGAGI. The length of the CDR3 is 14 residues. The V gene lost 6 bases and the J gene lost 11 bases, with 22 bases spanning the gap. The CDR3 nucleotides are TGTGCCAGCAGCCGAACTACAGGTCCCAATGAGCAGTACTTC. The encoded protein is CASSRTTGPNEQYF.

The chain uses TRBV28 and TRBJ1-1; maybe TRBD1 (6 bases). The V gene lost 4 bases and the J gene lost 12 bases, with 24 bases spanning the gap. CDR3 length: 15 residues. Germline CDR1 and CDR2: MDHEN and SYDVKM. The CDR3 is CASSSAGEGGSKPFF. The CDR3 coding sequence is TGTGCCAGCAGTTCGGCGGGAGAGGGGGGGTCGAAGCCTTTCTTT.

Written as DNA, the CDR3 is TGTGCCAGCCAAGGACGAGGCTCCACTGAAGCTTTCTTT. Amino acid sequence: CASQGRGSTEAFF. The chain joins TRBV6-2 or TRBV6-3 to TRBJ1-1, with no clear D. The length of the CDR3 is 13 residues. The V gene's germline CDR1 is MNHEY and CDR2 SVGEGT. V lost 8 bases and J lost 4, with 14 bases in between.

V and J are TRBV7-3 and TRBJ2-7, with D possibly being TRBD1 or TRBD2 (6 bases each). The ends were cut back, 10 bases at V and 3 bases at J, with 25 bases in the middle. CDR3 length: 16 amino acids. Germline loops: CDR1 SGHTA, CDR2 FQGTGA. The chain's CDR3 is CAILFGVLGGSYEQYF. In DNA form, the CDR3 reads TGTGCCATCCTCTTTGGGGTCTTAGGGGGGAGCTACGAGCAGTACTTC.

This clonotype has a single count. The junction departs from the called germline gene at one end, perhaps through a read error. For the CDR3, the DNA is TGTGCCAGCAGATATCCGGGACTAGCAACCTACAATGGGCAGTTCTTC. Translated: CASRYPGLATYNGQFF. This chain links TRBV5-6 with TRBJ2-1; 9 positions agree with TRBD2. The CDR3 runs to 16 residues. CDR1 and CDR2 from the germline V gene are SGHDT and YYEEEE.

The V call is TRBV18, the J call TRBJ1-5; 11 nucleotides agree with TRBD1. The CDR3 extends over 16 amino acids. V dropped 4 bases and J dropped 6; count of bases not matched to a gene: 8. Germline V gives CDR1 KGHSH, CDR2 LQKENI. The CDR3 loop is CASSLSRTGGGQPQHF. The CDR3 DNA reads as TGTGCCAGCTCACTATCCAGGACAGGGGGCGGTCAGCCCCAGCATTTT.

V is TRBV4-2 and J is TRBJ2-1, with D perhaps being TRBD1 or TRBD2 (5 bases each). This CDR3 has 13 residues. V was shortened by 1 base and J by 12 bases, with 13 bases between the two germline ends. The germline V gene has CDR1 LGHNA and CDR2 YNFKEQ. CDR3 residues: CASSQVEGPLQFF. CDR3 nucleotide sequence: TGTGCCAGCAGCCAAGTCGAGGGGCCTCTGCAGTTCTTC.

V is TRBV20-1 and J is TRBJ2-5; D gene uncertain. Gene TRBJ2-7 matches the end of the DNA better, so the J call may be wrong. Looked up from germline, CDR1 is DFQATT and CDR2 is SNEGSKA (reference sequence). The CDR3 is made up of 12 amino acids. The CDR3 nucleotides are TGCAGTGCTAGTTCGGACCGATACGAGCAGTACTTC. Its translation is CSASSDRYEQYF.

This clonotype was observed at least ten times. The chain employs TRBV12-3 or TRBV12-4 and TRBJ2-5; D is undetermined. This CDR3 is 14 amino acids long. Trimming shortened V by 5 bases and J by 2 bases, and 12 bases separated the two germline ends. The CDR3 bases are TGTGCCAGCAGTCTCCTGACGGGTCAAGAGACCCAGTACTTC. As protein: CASSLLTGQETQYF.

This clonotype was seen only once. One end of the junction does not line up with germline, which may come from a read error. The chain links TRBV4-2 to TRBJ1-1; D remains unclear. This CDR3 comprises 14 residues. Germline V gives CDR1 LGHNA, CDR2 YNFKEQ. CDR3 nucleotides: TGTGCCAGCAGCCAAGATTCGAGGATCCCTGAGGCTTTCTTT. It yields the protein CASSQDSRIPEAFF.

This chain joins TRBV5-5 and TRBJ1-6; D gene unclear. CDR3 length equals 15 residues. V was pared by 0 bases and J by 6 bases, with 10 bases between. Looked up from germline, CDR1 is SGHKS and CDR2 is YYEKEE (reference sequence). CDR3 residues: CASSLDMVPNSPLHF. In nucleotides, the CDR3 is TGTGCCAGCAGCTTGGACATGGTCCCTAATTCACCCCTCCACTTT. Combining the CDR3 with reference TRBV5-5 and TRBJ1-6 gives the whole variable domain DAGVTQSPTHLIKTRGQQVTLRCSPISGHKSVSWYQQVLGQGPQFIFQYYEKEERGRGNFPDRFSARQFPNYSSELNVNALLLGDSALYLCASSLDMVPNSPLHFGNGTRLTVT.

The CDR3 DNA is TGTGCCAGCAGCGTACTGGGACCAGCGGGAGGGGATGATGAGCAGTTCTTC. It encodes CASSVLGPAGGDDEQFF. The rearrangement links TRBV7-9 to TRBJ2-1; 10 bases are a match to TRBD2. Germline CDR1 and CDR2: SEHNR and FQNEAQ (reference sequence). V was clipped by 5 bases and J by 8 bases; unmatched bases: 15. This CDR3 is built from 17 residues.

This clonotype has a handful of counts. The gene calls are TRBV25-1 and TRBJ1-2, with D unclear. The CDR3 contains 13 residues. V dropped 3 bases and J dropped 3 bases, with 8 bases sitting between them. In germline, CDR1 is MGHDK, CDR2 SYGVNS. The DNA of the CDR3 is TGTGCCAGCAGTGATCATGGAGACTATGGCTACACCTTC. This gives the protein CASSDHGDYGYTF.

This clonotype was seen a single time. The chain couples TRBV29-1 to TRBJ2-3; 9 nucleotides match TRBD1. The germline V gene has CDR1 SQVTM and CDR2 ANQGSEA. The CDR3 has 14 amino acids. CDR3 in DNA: TGCCGCTCCGACAGGGGGATCCCCACAGATACGCAGTATTTT. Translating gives CRSDRGIPTDTQYF.

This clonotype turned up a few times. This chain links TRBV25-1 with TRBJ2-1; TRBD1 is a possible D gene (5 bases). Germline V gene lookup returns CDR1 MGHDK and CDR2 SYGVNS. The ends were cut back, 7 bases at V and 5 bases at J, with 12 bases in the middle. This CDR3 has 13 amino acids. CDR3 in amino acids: CASTGKPNNEQFF. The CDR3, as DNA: TGTGCCAGCACAGGGAAACCCAACAATGAGCAGTTCTTC. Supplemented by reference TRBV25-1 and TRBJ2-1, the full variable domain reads EADIYQTPRYLVIGTGKKITLECSQTMGHDKMYWYQQDPGMELHLIHYSYGVNSTEKGDLSSESTVSRIRTEHFPLTLESARPSHTSQYLCASTGKPNNEQFFGPGTRLTVL.

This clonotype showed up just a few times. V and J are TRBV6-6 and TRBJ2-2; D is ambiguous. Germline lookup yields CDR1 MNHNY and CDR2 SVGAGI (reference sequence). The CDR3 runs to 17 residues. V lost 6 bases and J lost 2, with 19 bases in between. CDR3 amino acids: CASSYYLVGFNTGELFF. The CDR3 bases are TGTGCCAGCAGCTATTACCTAGTGGGGTTTAACACCGGGGAGCTGTTTTTT.

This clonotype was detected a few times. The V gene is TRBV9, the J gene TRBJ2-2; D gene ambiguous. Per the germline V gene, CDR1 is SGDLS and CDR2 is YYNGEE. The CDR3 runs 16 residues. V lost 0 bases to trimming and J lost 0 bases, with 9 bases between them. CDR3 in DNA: TGTGCCAGCAGCGTAGTAGGAGATTCGAACACCGGGGAGCTGTTTTTT. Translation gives CASSVVGDSNTGELFF.